The present entry profiles one T cell receptor beta chain with its context. In the authors' methods: By means of reference gene primer amplification, nucleated cell counts were estimated. TCRdb's copy holds only in-frame clones and misses some; the assay was immunoSEQ multiplex PCR. V and J calls and clone size are as listed in that table; D and trimming were resolved from the DNA. The sample lists over 100,000 clones; roughly 92% were seen once. This sample is part of a study of blood T cell repertoires in COVID-19. About the study: The United States, Italy and Spain provided the acute and convalescent COVID-19 samples. Sources were T cells, B-cell-depleted T cells, or PBMCs; the material itself was cDNA or gDNA.

From germline, CDR1 is MGHRA and CDR2 YSYEKL. The CDR3 totals 16 residues. V trimming: 1 base; J trimming: 4 bases; junction bases outside the gene matches: 5. The sample comprised peripheral blood. This TCR derives from a woman in her forties or fifties with COVID-19, enrolled during active disease. V usage is TRBV4-1 and J usage is TRBJ1-5, with TRBD1 matching over 9 bases. The CDR3 DNA reads as TGCGCCAGCAGCCAAGTTTTGGACAGGGGTAATCAGCCCCAGCATTTT. It codes for CASSQVLDRGNQPQHF.